This TCR beta chain was sequenced for a study of T cells in Graves' hyperthyroidism and ophthalmopathy (dated by TCRdb to about 2019). General notes on the study: Peripheral blood was collected at initial diagnosis, before any treatment. To identify distinguishing TCR V-J signatures, a discovery cohort of about 100 patients was used, comprising fewer than 45 with Graves' ophthalmopathy and roughly 60 with stable Graves' hyperthyroidism. An independent validation cohort of around 19 hyperthyroidism patients and 17 patients who later progressed to ophthalmopathy tested prospective prediction of ophthalmopathy. The 75 to 100 discovery patients were divided at random into training and test sets in a 7:3 ratio. In more than 5 Graves' hyperthyroidism patients, the study also compared T-cell repertoires from thyroid tissue with T-cell repertoires from blood. After sampling, hyperthyroidism patients received methimazole starting at 30 mg daily, and ophthalmopathy patients received high-dose intravenous methylprednisolone. The paper reports TCR Vbeta CDR3 sequencing of approximately 130 peripheral blood samples: approximately 41 ophthalmopathy, some 80 hyperthyroidism and 17 progressor patients.

The paper's findings and limits, for the study overall: Sample size was not statistically predetermined, and blinding of investigators to group allocation was not performed. In validation, the model predicted progression to ophthalmopathy a median of about 6 months before onset, with 65% to 71% sensitivity and roughly 77% specificity. Most expanded thyroid clonotypes (frequency above 0.001) were also detected in blood, suggesting blood repertoires may reflect thyroid immune responses. A model built on a 13 V-J signature distinguished ophthalmopathy from stable hyperthyroidism, reaching 85% to 90% sensitivity and 81% to 83% specificity in cross-validation and 80%/75% in testing.

Based on the germline V gene, the CDR1 and CDR2 sequences are SGHRS and YFSETQ. V is clipped by 4 bases and J by 5 bases, and the sequence between their germline boundaries is 18 bases long. The CDR3 starts with the cysteine, ends with the phenylalanine, and has 15 residues. This entry keeps only the CDR3 DNA: 45 bases, framed from base 1. Ophthalmopathy patients had moderately to severely active disease, Clinical Activity Score of at least 3, NOSPECS grade of at least 4, and duration under 3 months. Any patient with an uncontrolled infection, another autoimmune disease, pregnancy or lactation was excluded. Diagnoses were established on the basis of clinical symptoms, serum thyroxine and TRAb, thyroid ultrasound, and orbital computed tomography. PBMCs were separated from approximately 10 ml of fresh peripheral blood using Ficoll-Paque density gradient centrifugation. Total RNA was extracted using Trizol reagent, and RNA quality was assessed on an Agilent 2100 Bioanalyzer.

Details on this clonotype: It lacks a known antigen. No base quality information exists; no much larger clone differs at one position.

The TCR beta CDR3 regions were amplified from the RNA transcripts. The first round of RT-PCR for the TCR CDR3 was performed with the HTBI primer set and the Qiagen OneStep RT-PCR kit. A second multiplex PCR round built the libraries, followed by size selection and purification. The libraries were sequenced on an Illumina HiSeq2000 using paired-end 100 bp reads. The authors processed their data as follows. SOAPnuke was used to process the raw data, with reads discarded if the reads contained adapters or uncalled bases, had a mean Phred below 15, or lacked an exact constant-primer or identifier match. COPE v1.2.5 was used to merge the high-quality paired reads, and each unique nucleotide sequence was defined as a clonotype. Clonotypes were aligned to IMGT TRBV, TRBD and TRBJ reference segments using MiTCR v1.1. Analysis was restricted to V-J combinations with a frequency above 0.0001, which covered 99% to 99.2% of repertoires. The TCS score was defined as the ratio of F50 (clonal expansion) to E x V (chaos), calculated using BLOSUM62-based TCRdist between CDR3 peptides within each V-J. Welch's t-statistics and random forest reduced 500 to 650 V-J features to 10 to 15, which were used in a naive Bayes classifier (R e1071). Thyroid-blood repertoire similarity was quantified with the Morisita-Horn index. Using fastp trimming at Q25 and MiXCR clonotype assembly, TCRdb reanalyzed the public sequencing data and kept in-frame beta chains. Every CDR3 protein is listed once, alongside the most common genes and DNA of its rows. None of the V and J calls come from the authors' own analysis; TCRdb made them. The table for this sample lists approximately 610,000 distinct CDR3 sequences; roughly 15% of them were counted only once. Around 4% of the sample rests with the top ten.

This receptor was taken from a woman aged 40 to 50 with Graves' ophthalmopathy. The sequencing input was blood. This receptor chain uses TRBV5-1 and TRBJ1-1; 5 matching bases give a weak D call of TRBD1. In nucleotide form, the sequence is TGCGCCAGCAGCCTCGGGGCTCTCGGATGGACTGAAGCTTTCTTT. The resulting protein is CASSLGALGWTEAFF.